Listed below are T cell receptor beta chains from one sample, sequenced in a study of blood T cell repertoires in COVID-19. Libraries were prepared by immunoSEQ multiplex PCR; TCRdb keeps only in-frame clonotypes and omits some of them. Of 95,000 to 150,000 clones listed, about 74% were seen once; the top ten hold roughly 7.9%. Specimen: peripheral blood. These receptors all stem from a human donor in a cohort sampled during active COVID-19. Each CDR3 is given with its conserved first and last residue. The order of the fields is V gene, D gene, clone size, CDR3 length, J gene, CDR3 DNA, CDR3 protein. The D gene is left open where the match is weak. Clone size is given for some rows only: seen once, a few or many times, or a class if the clone is expanded.

V gene: TRBV5-1; D gene: TRBD2; clone size: NA; CDR3 length: 16; J gene: TRBJ2-7; CDR3 DNA: TGCGCCAGCAGCTTTGGTGGCAGCGGGGGGTCCTACGAGCAGTACTTC; CDR3 protein: CASSFGGSGGSYEQYF
V gene: TRBV2; D gene: TRBD2; clone size: NA; CDR3 length: 12; J gene: TRBJ2-7; CDR3 DNA: TGTGCCAGCGGCCCGACGGGGGGCGAGCAGTACTTC; CDR3 protein: CASGPTGGEQYF
V gene: TRBV6-1; D gene: NA; clone size: once; CDR3 length: 17; J gene: TRBJ2-7; CDR3 DNA: TGTGCCAGCAGTGAAGTCTGGAGGCAACCAACCTCCTACGAGCAGTACTTC; CDR3 protein: CASSEVWRQPTSYEQYF
V gene: TRBV5-1; D gene: NA; clone size: NA; CDR3 length: 13; J gene: TRBJ2-5; CDR3 DNA: TGCGCCAGCAGCGCCTCAGGGAAAGAGACCCAGTACTTC; CDR3 protein: CASSASGKETQYF
V gene: TRBV10-3; D gene: NA; clone size: NA; CDR3 length: 14; J gene: TRBJ2-3; CDR3 DNA: TGTGCCAGCACCGGGACTCCTGATTACTCTACGCAGTATTTT; CDR3 protein: CASTGTPDYSTQYF
V gene: TRBV19; D gene: TRBD2; clone size: once; CDR3 length: 17; J gene: TRBJ2-7; CDR3 DNA: TGTGCCAGTAGTACCACCGGGACTAGCGGGAAGGTCTACGAGCAGTACTTC; CDR3 protein: CASSTTGTSGKVYEQYF
V gene: TRBV23-1; D gene: TRBD1; clone size: few; CDR3 length: 15; J gene: TRBJ1-1; CDR3 DNA: TGCGCCAGCAGTCAATCGGGGACAGGATACACTGAAGCTTTCTTT; CDR3 protein: CASSQSGTGYTEAFF
V gene: TRBV12-3/TRBV12-4; D gene: NA; clone size: NA; CDR3 length: 13; J gene: TRBJ1-2; CDR3 DNA: TGTGCCAGCAGTTTCTCGGTAAACTATGGCTACACCTTC; CDR3 protein: CASSFSVNYGYTF
V gene: TRBV5-6; D gene: NA; clone size: NA; CDR3 length: 15; J gene: TRBJ2-7; CDR3 DNA: TGTGCCAGCAGCTTGTTAACAAGGGAGTTCTACGAGCAGTACTTC; CDR3 protein: CASSLLTREFYEQYF
V gene: TRBV5-1; D gene: NA; clone size: NA; CDR3 length: 18; J gene: TRBJ1-1; CDR3 DNA: TGCGCCAGCACCAAAACTCCAGGGGCCGTAACTTCGAGCGCTGAAGCTTTCTTT; CDR3 protein: CASTKTPGAVTSSAEAFF
V gene: TRBV5-8; D gene: TRBD1; clone size: NA; CDR3 length: 13; J gene: TRBJ1-4; CDR3 DNA: TGTGCCAGCATGACAGGGGGCGTTGAAAAACTGTTTTTT; CDR3 protein: CASMTGGVEKLFF
V gene: TRBV27; D gene: TRBD2; clone size: NA; CDR3 length: 15; J gene: TRBJ2-7; CDR3 DNA: TGTGCCAGCAGTAGATGGACTAGCGGGAGGGGTGAGCAGTACTTC; CDR3 protein: CASSRWTSGRGEQYF
V gene: TRBV30; D gene: TRBD1; clone size: NA; CDR3 length: 13; J gene: TRBJ2-5; CDR3 DNA: TGTGCCTGGAGTGTACAGGGGGCTGAGACCCAGTACTTC; CDR3 protein: CAWSVQGAETQYF